This paragraph covers one TCR beta chain sequence. The data were taken from a study of control samples from healthy donors and cancer patients. Profiled with immunoSEQ multiplex PCR; TCRdb holds only in-frame clones, not every one. In the table there are around 90,000 clones, about 85% of which are singletons. V lost 5 bases and J 1 base, leaving 12 bases between the germline ends. This CDR3 has 15 residues. The germline CDR1 and CDR2 sequences are SEHNR and FQNEAQ (reference sequence). The receptor was derived from a man under 40 in good health. The chain recombines TRBV7-9 with TRBJ1-5, with D maybe TRBD1 (5 bases). What was sequenced was blood. In DNA form, the CDR3 reads TGTGCCAGCAGCGTGGTGGGGCAGAGCAATCAGCCCCAGCATTTT. Translation: CASSVVGQSNQPQHF.